This TCR beta chain was sequenced for a study of blood T cell repertoires in COVID-19. Profiling relied on immunoSEQ multiplex PCR, and the TCRdb table lists in-frame clones only, not all of them. The table lists over 70,000 clones, 70% to 85% of them singletons. V lost 1 base to trimming and J lost 0 bases; unmatched junction nucleotides: 2. This CDR3 is 15 amino acids long. The receptor comes from a man aged 65 to 79 with acute or convalescent COVID-19. The V gene is TRBV23-1, the J gene TRBJ1-1; 7 positions agree with TRBD1. TRBV23-1 is an open reading frame, and its role is uncertain. The sequenced sample consisted of peripheral blood. DNA of the CDR3: TGCGCCAGCAGTCAATTTACAGGGGTGAACACTGAAGCTTTCTTT. Translation gives CASSQFTGVNTEAFF.